These 16 T cell receptor beta chains came from one sample sequenced in a study of quantifying T cell responses using KT2 cells. Overall study context: cDNA was made from DNase-treated RNA using alpha and beta constant primers.

An oligo carrying a UMI was ligated to the cDNA 3' end. The first PCR ran 4 to 5 cycles with an equimolar RC1.1 and RC1.2 beta primer mix. TCRdb used MiXCR to reprocess the UMI-ligation and nested PCR reads, holding one entry per CDR3 protein. In the table there are 25,000 to 40,000 distinct CDR3 sequences, approximately 10% of which are singletons. The sample comprised PBMCs spiked with cells of the T cell clone KT2. The receptors were sampled from a human donor.

The chain has TRBV12-3 or TRBV12-4 and TRBJ1-1, with a tentative D call TRBD1 (6 bases). Trimming left V 6 bases short and J 1 base short, with 12 bases between. The CDR3 is 14 residues long. The CDR3 sequence: CASSPSGANTEAFF. CDR3 sequence (DNA): TGTGCCAGCAGCCCATCGGGGGCGAACACTGAAGCTTTCTTT.

This clonotype was observed at least ten times. The rearrangement joins TRBV27 to TRBJ2-5; unclear D gene. The germline V gene has CDR1 MNHEY and CDR2 SMNVEV (reference sequence). The CDR3 spans 14 residues. Trimming left V 2 bases short and J 5 bases short, with 12 bases between. CDR3 region: CASSLRGVGETQYF. CDR3 DNA: TGTGCCAGCAGTTTACGTGGGGTCGGGGAGACCCAGTACTTC.

This chain connects TRBV6-5 to TRBJ2-1; 8 bases are a match to TRBD1. CDR1 and CDR2 (germline): MNHEY, SVGAGI. V dropped 2 bases and J dropped 10; count of bases not matched to a gene: 4. The CDR3 length is 13 residues. In DNA, the CDR3 is TGTGCCAGCAGTTACGCAGGGGGCTTAGAGCAGTTCTTC. This translates into CASSYAGGLEQFF.

This clonotype was counted many times. The V and J genes are TRBV4-2 and TRBJ2-6; no firm D call. Germline assignment: CDR1 LGHNA and CDR2 YNFKEQ. This CDR3 has 19 amino acids. V was clipped by 1 base and J by 0 bases, with 16 bases between them. CDR3 sequence reads: CASSQVDTELRSGANVLTF. DNA of the CDR3: TGTGCCAGCAGCCAAGTAGACACCGAACTTCGCTCTGGGGCCAACGTCCTGACTTTC.

This clonotype was detected only a few times. The J gene is TRBJ1-1, the V gene TRBV18, with D uncertain. V lost 3 bases and J lost 6, with 8 bases in between. There are 12 residues in the CDR3. Germline loops: CDR1 KGHSH, CDR2 LQKENI. CDR3 DNA sequence: TGTGCCAGCTCACCTCGGCCATCTGAAGCTTTCTTT. Its translation is CASSPRPSEAFF.

This clonotype was picked up a small number of times. At one of its ends the junction is not consistent with the germline gene, which may arise from a read error. The chain combines TRBV27 with TRBJ1-5; no definite D call. The germline V gene encodes CDR1 MNHEY and CDR2 SMNVEV (reference sequence). The CDR3 extends over 15 amino acids. The CDR3 DNA reads as TGTGCCAGCAGCTTATTCTCGGACGGCGATCAGCCCCAGCATTTT. Translated, it gives CASSLFSDGDQPQHF.

The chain links TRBV19 to TRBJ2-6; unclear D gene. CDR1 and CDR2 (germline): LNHDA, SQIVND (reference sequence). The CDR3 has 15 residues. V was pared by 5 bases and J by 0 bases, with 8 bases between. The CDR3 here is CASSSASSGANVLTF. CDR3 nucleotides: TGTGCCAGTAGTTCCGCCTCCTCTGGGGCCAACGTCCTGACTTTC.

Ten or more counts support this clonotype. Here the CDR3 DNA reads TGTGCCAGCACCTTGCCAGGAACGACGTACGAGCAGTACTTC. Its protein is CASTLPGTTYEQYF. This chain links TRBV28 with TRBJ2-7; D remains unclear. The CDR3 is 14 residues long. V gave up 7 bases and J gave up 4 bases, with 17 bases separating them. The germline V gene encodes CDR1 MDHEN and CDR2 SYDVKM. Variable domain in full (rest from reference TRBV28 and TRBJ2-7): DVKVTQSSRYLVKRTGEKVFLECVQDMDHENMFWYRQDPGLGLRLIYFSYDVKMKEKGDIPEGYSVSREKKERFSLILESASTNQTSMYLCASTLPGTTYEQYFGPGTRLTVT.

This clonotype was seen only a few times. J is TRBJ1-1 and V is TRBV20-1; weak D call: TRBD1 (6 bases). Germline V gene sequence: CDR1 DFQATT, CDR2 SNEGSKA (reference sequence). V lost 0 bases to trimming and J lost 4 bases, with 12 bases between them. The CDR3 length is 14 residues. The CDR3 here is CSARDRGAFTEAFF. DNA of the CDR3: TGCAGTGCTAGAGATAGGGGGGCCTTCACTGAAGCTTTCTTT.

The J gene is TRBJ1-2, the V gene TRBV6-2 or TRBV6-3, with D perhaps TRBD1 (6 bases). Trimming removed 9 bases at V and 5 bases at J, with 19 bases between. CDR1 is MNHEY, CDR2 SVGEGT, per germline. CDR3 length equals 14 residues. CDR3 nucleotide sequence: TGTGCCAGTCACCGGGACAAACAACTATATGGCTACACCTTC. Protein sequence: CASHRDKQLYGYTF.

This clonotype was counted many times. The rearrangement uses TRBV3-1 and TRBJ2-7, with 7 positions matching TRBD1. The CDR3 has 13 residues. The germline V gene encodes CDR1 LGHDT and CDR2 YNNKEL (reference sequence). V lost 4 bases and J lost 2; bases outside the gene matches: 2. For the CDR3, the DNA is TGTGCCAGCAGCCCAGGGACAGCCTACGAGCAGTACTTC. This gives the protein CASSPGTAYEQYF.

CDR3 residues: CASSSGMTYEQYF. The CDR3 DNA reads as TGTGCCAGCAGCTCCGGGATGACCTACGAGCAGTACTTC. The rearrangement joins TRBV27 to TRBJ2-7; tentative D call: TRBD2 (5 bases). The germline V and J ends were trimmed by 6 bases and 2 bases, with 11 bases remaining between them. Germline V gives CDR1 MNHEY, CDR2 SMNVEV (reference sequence). The CDR3 contains 13 residues.

In this sample, this clonotype turned up a few times. The chain is built from TRBV20-1 and TRBJ2-4; 8 bases are a match to TRBD1. The CDR3 contains 17 residues. Trimming took 5 bases from V and 0 from J; bases not matched to a gene: 12. The germline CDR1 and CDR2 sequences are DFQATT and SNEGSKA (reference sequence). The CDR3, as DNA: TGCAGTGCTCTCAGGGGGCGCGGATCGGTAGCCAAAAACATTCAGTACTTC. It translates to CSALRGRGSVAKNIQYF.

This clonotype occurred a few times. The rearrangement uses TRBV5-6 and TRBJ1-6; 10 positions agree with TRBD1. Germline assignment: CDR1 SGHDT and CDR2 YYEEEE. The V segment lost 1 base and the J segment 6 bases; nucleotides outside the gene matches: 16. The CDR3 has 20 residues. CDR3 loop: CASSLSGTGVYGMGNSPLHF. The CDR3 DNA reads as TGTGCCAGCAGCTTGTCCGGGACAGGGGTATATGGTATGGGTAATTCACCCCTCCACTTT. Supplemented by reference TRBV5-6 and TRBJ1-6, the full variable domain reads DAGVTQSPTHLIKTRGQQVTLRCSPKSGHDTVSWYQQALGQGPQFIFQYYEEEERQRGNFPDRFSGHQFPNYSSELNVNALLLGDSALYLCASSLSGTGVYGMGNSPLHFGNGTRLTVT.

This clonotype has a handful of counts. This CDR3 reads CASSGGGPTEAFF. The CDR3 DNA reads as TGTGCCAGCAGTGGGGGGGGCCCCACTGAAGCTTTCTTT. The chain combines TRBV2 with TRBJ1-1, with D maybe TRBD1 (6 bases). Per the germline V gene, CDR1 is SNHLY and CDR2 is FYNNEI. Trimming removed 4 bases from V and 4 bases from J, with 10 bases in between. The CDR3 consists of 13 residues.

This clonotype was found many times. V and J are TRBV4-1 and TRBJ1-1; weak D call: TRBD1 (5 bases). Trimming took off 5 bases at V and 0 bases at J, with 16 bases between the two ends. The CDR3 length is 16 residues. Germline CDR1 is MGHRA and CDR2 is YSYEKL. This CDR3 is CASSSRSAGMNTEAFF. DNA for the CDR3: TGCGCCAGCAGCTCCCGGTCGGCAGGGATGAACACTGAAGCTTTCTTT.